The 32 T cell receptor beta chains listed next were all sequenced from one sample in a study of blood T cell repertoires in COVID-19. Libraries were prepared by immunoSEQ multiplex PCR; TCRdb keeps only in-frame clonotypes and omits some of them. The sample holds 250,000 or so clones, roughly 82% seen once. Material for sequencing was peripheral blood. These receptors were obtained from a man aged 35 to 55 who had recovered from COVID-19.

The V call is TRBV19, the J call TRBJ1-1, with D unclear. CDR3 length: 13 residues. Germline V gene sequence: CDR1 LNHDA, CDR2 SQIVND (reference sequence). V was clipped by 4 bases and J by 6 bases, with 12 bases between them. CDR3 in DNA: TGTGCCAGTAGTACCAACGGTGGGCCTGAAGCTTTCTTT. This encodes CASSTNGGPEAFF.

The sample holds one count of this clone. The chain has TRBV5-4 and TRBJ1-1; D is possibly TRBD1 (5 bases). The CDR3 sequence is 15 residues long. In germline, CDR1 is SGHNT, CDR2 YYREEE (reference sequence). V dropped 1 base and J dropped 3 bases, with 13 bases sitting between them. The CDR3 nucleotides read TGTGCCAGCAGCTTGTTGGTGGGGGGTTACACTGAAGCTTTCTTT. Protein sequence: CASSLLVGGYTEAFF.

The chain joins TRBV6-5 to TRBJ1-6; maybe TRBD1 (5 bases). CDR1 is MNHEY, CDR2 SVGAGI, per germline. The CDR3 runs to 15 residues. Trimming stripped 2 bases from V and 9 bases from J, with 14 bases between. CDR3 region: CASSYGTPETSPLHF. CDR3 DNA sequence: TGTGCCAGCAGTTACGGGACTCCGGAGACTTCACCCCTCCACTTT.

The chain uses TRBV2 and TRBJ1-5; no definite D call. This CDR3 comprises 16 residues. Germline lookup yields CDR1 SNHLY and CDR2 FYNNEI. V was trimmed by 4 bases and J by 5 bases, leaving 18 bases between them. The CDR3 DNA follows: TGTGCCAGCAGTGTCGGCAGACTTACCGCCCATCAGCCCCAGCATTTT. Protein sequence: CASSVGRLTAHQPQHF.

This sequence joins TRBV10-3 and TRBJ1-2; 8 bases are shared with TRBD1. This CDR3 contains 15 residues. Germline V gene lookup returns CDR1 ENHRY and CDR2 SYGVKD. The J segment lost 3 bases and the V segment lost 3 bases, leaving 6 bases of the junction unmatched. CDR3 DNA: TGTGCCATCAGTGAAACAGGGGGTATAGACTATGGCTACACCTTC. This sequence encodes CAISETGGIDYGYTF.

The chain has TRBV30 and TRBJ1-6, with a possible D match to TRBD1 (5 bases). This CDR3 is built from 16 residues. The germline V and J ends were trimmed by 0 bases and 7 bases, with 16 bases remaining between them. The germline CDR1 and CDR2 sequences are GTSNPN and SVGIG (reference sequence). In nucleotides, the CDR3 is TGTGCCTGGAGTGTACAGGCGGCAGGGCGGAATTCACCCCTCCACTTT. Translation: CAWSVQAAGRNSPLHF.

This clone showed up just a few times. The chain links TRBV11-2 to TRBJ1-1; possible D gene TRBD1, 6 bases. CDR3 length: 15 residues. Trimming cost V 4 bases and J 1 base, with 13 bases left between them. CDR1 is SGHAT and CDR2 is FQNNGV in the germline V gene. The CDR3 DNA reads TGTGCCAGCAGCTCGATCGGACAGCCGAACACTGAAGCTTTCTTT. Amino acids: CASSSIGQPNTEAFF.

This chain uses TRBV7-9 with TRBJ1-1; 7 bases map to TRBD1. Germline trimming cut 5 bases from V and 3 bases from J; bases unmatched to any gene: 18. Germline CDR1 is SEHNR and CDR2 is FQNEAQ (reference sequence). The CDR3 extends over 18 amino acids. The CDR3 bases are TGTGCCAGCAGCCCCGAACGGGAAAGAAACGGACAGGACACTGAAGCTTTCTTT. Translation: CASSPERERNGQDTEAFF. Based on the CDR3 plus reference TRBV7-9 and TRBJ1-1, the full variable domain is DTGVSQNPRHKITKRGQNVTFRCDPISEHNRLYWYRQTLGQGPEFLTYFQNEAQLEKSRLLSDRFSAERPKGSFSTLEIQRTEQGDSAMYLCASSPERERNGQDTEAFFGQGTRLTVV.

The chain is built from TRBV5-5 and TRBJ1-5, with TRBD1 matching over 8 bases. The CDR3 length is 16 residues. The trim removed 3 bases at V and 1 base at J, leaving 6 bases unmatched. From germline, CDR1 is SGHKS and CDR2 YYEKEE (reference sequence). The CDR3 DNA reads TGTGCCAGCAGCTCAGGACAGGGAAGGAGCAATCAGCCCCAGCATTTT. Its protein product is CASSSGQGRSNQPQHF.

The CDR3 sequence is CASSSDKSYEQYF. The CDR3 DNA sequence: TGTGCCAGCAGCTCTGACAAGTCCTACGAGCAGTACTTC. This sequence joins TRBV11-3 and TRBJ2-7; D gene ambiguous. The CDR3 consists of 13 residues. Germline-derived CDR1 and CDR2 are SGHNT and YENEEA. Trimming shortened V by 4 bases and J by 1 base, and 8 bases separated the two germline ends.

This chain uses TRBV15 with TRBJ2-7; 7 bases fit TRBD1. This CDR3 is built from 15 residues. In germline, CDR1 is LNHNV, CDR2 YYDKDF (reference sequence). V lost 4 bases, J lost 4 bases, and 10 bases stayed unmatched. The CDR3 sequence is CATSKGQGEGYEQYF. The CDR3 coding sequence is TGTGCCACCAGCAAAGGCCAGGGGGAAGGGTACGAGCAGTACTTC.

This clone was observed once. The chain carries TRBV21-1 and TRBJ2-7; the table names TRBD1, a call not compared with the DNA. TRBV21-1 is shown as a pseudogene. This CDR3 has 13 amino acids. CDR3 nucleotides: TGTGCCAGCAGCGATGGACAGGGTTACGAGCAGTACTTC. Its protein product is CASSDGQGYEQYF.

The V call is TRBV9, the J call TRBJ2-5, with 7 positions matching TRBD2. The germline V gene encodes CDR1 SGDLS and CDR2 YYNGEE. The CDR3 is made up of 14 amino acids. Losses at the gene ends were 0 bases for V and 5 bases for J; bases not matched to a gene: 4. DNA for the CDR3: TGTGCCAGCAGCGTAGAGTGGGGAGGGGAGACCCAGTACTTC. Translating gives CASSVEWGGETQYF.

The chain uses TRBV4-1 and TRBJ2-3, with D possibly matching TRBD1 (6 bases). Germline V gene sequence: CDR1 MGHRA, CDR2 YSYEKL. This CDR3 comprises 19 residues. V was trimmed by 4 bases and J by 2 bases, leaving 25 bases between them. CDR3 in DNA: TGCGCCAGCAGCCTTATCCCCACTACAGGGTTTGGGGACACAGATACGCAGTATTTT. It yields the protein CASSLIPTTGFGDTDTQYF.

This clone was counted a single time. The chain links TRBV5-1 to TRBJ1-1, with D uncertain. The CDR3 has 12 amino acids. Trimming pared 0 bases from V and 8 bases from J, leaving 8 bases between. The germline gives CDR1 SGHRS, CDR2 YFSETQ. CDR3 bases: TGCGCCAGCAGCTTGGGTGGCAGGGAAGCTTTCTTT. Translation: CASSLGGREAFF.

V gene TRBV5-6 combines with J gene TRBJ1-2, with TRBD1 identical over 7 bases. V lost 4 bases to trimming and J lost 3 bases; unmatched junction nucleotides: 6. CDR3 size: 14 residues. Germline V gene sequence: CDR1 SGHDT, CDR2 YYEEEE. The DNA of the CDR3 is TGTGCCAGCAGCCAGACAGGGTTCGACTATGGCTACACCTTC. This encodes CASSQTGFDYGYTF.

The chain couples TRBV2 to TRBJ2-2, with D possibly TRBD2 on 5 matching bases. Trimming left V 6 bases short and J 1 base short, with 6 bases between. The CDR3 totals 13 residues. Looked up from germline, CDR1 is SNHLY and CDR2 is FYNNEI. The CDR3 DNA is TGTGCCAGCAGCGGGGAGAACACCGGGGAGCTGTTTTTT. Protein sequence: CASSGENTGELFF.

This clone was observed a few times. The chain employs TRBV27 and TRBJ2-5; no definite D call. The CDR3 contains 14 residues. Trimming removed 3 bases at V and 1 base at J, with 9 bases between. Germline V gene sequence: CDR1 MNHEY, CDR2 SMNVEV (reference sequence). CDR3 sequence: CASSFRRLQETQYF. DNA of the CDR3: TGTGCCAGCAGTTTCCGCAGGCTCCAAGAGACCCAGTACTTC.

V and J are TRBV11-3 and TRBJ1-1; 10 nucleotides line up with TRBD1. CDR1 is SGHNT, CDR2 YENEEA, per germline. The CDR3 spans 15 residues. V gave up 5 bases and J gave up 4 bases; unmatched junction bases: 7. CDR3 sequence reads: CASSTTTGGVTEAFF. The CDR3 DNA is TGTGCCAGCAGCACAACGACAGGGGGCGTCACTGAAGCTTTCTTT.

This sequence joins TRBV4-1 and TRBJ1-1; 8 positions agree with TRBD1. Germline assignment: CDR1 MGHRA and CDR2 YSYEKL. This CDR3 comprises 12 residues. J was trimmed by 11 bases and V by 3 bases; bases with no gene match: 5. The CDR3 sequence is CASSHRTGTAFF. CDR3 DNA sequence: TGCGCCAGCAGCCACCGGACAGGGACGGCTTTCTTT.

This chain uses TRBV10-2 with TRBJ2-3; D gene ambiguous. Germline CDR1 reads WSHSY; CDR2 reads SAAADI. Trimming removed 4 bases at V and 2 bases at J, with 16 bases between. The CDR3 spans 16 residues. This CDR3 reads CASSGRLTGDTDTQYF. CDR3 nucleotides: TGCGCCAGCAGTGGGCGGTTGACGGGTGACACAGATACGCAGTATTTT.

The V gene is TRBV19, the J gene TRBJ2-1; 8 bases align to TRBD1. This CDR3 region has 14 residues. The germline V gene encodes CDR1 LNHDA and CDR2 SQIVND (reference sequence). The J segment lost 5 bases and the V segment lost 7 bases, leaving 7 bases of the junction unmatched. CDR3 loop: CASIGTGENNEQFF. The CDR3 nucleotides are TGTGCCAGTATTGGGACAGGTGAAAACAATGAGCAGTTCTTC.

The V call is TRBV6-2 or TRBV6-3, the J call TRBJ2-2, with 9 bases identical to TRBD2. Germline V gives CDR1 MNHEY, CDR2 SVGEGT. The CDR3 covers 17 residues. The V gene end was trimmed by 6 bases and the J gene end by 6 bases; junction bases not matched to a gene: 14. Here the CDR3 DNA reads TGTGCCAGCAGCTGGCTTGTCGTAGCGGGAGTCCCCGGGGAGCTGTTTTTT. This sequence encodes CASSWLVVAGVPGELFF.

The gene calls are TRBV19 and TRBJ2-3; TRBD2 matches at 7 bases. Germline loops: CDR1 LNHDA, CDR2 SQIVND (reference sequence). The CDR3 sequence is 16 residues long. The V and J ends lost 1 base and 6 bases, in that order; junction bases with no gene match: 10. The CDR3: CASSIGTLTSPDTQYF. The CDR3 nucleotides read TGTGCCAGTAGTATAGGGACCCTGACTAGCCCCGATACGCAGTATTTT.

The chain is built from TRBV28 and TRBJ2-4; D uncertain. The CDR3 has 12 residues. Trimming removed 4 bases from V and 9 bases from J, with 10 bases in between. Germline-derived CDR1 and CDR2 are MDHEN and SYDVKM. CDR3 bases: TGTGCCAGCAGTTCCACAGTGGGCATTCAGTACTTC. It yields the protein CASSSTVGIQYF.

The chain is built from TRBV14 and TRBJ1-2; weak D call: TRBD1 (6 bases). Germline CDR1 and CDR2: SGHDN and FVKESK. This CDR3 spans 18 amino acids. V lost 0 bases and J lost 4, with 21 bases in between. Here the CDR3 reads CASSQDEGHRADAYGYTF. The CDR3 region has the DNA TGTGCCAGCAGCCAAGATGAGGGGCACAGGGCGGACGCCTATGGCTACACCTTC.

The chain is built from TRBV6-5 and TRBJ2-7; D gene unclear. The germline V gene encodes CDR1 MNHEY and CDR2 SVGAGI. This CDR3 has 11 amino acids. V was shortened by 6 bases and J by 6 bases, with 9 bases between the two germline ends. For the CDR3, the DNA is TGTGCCAGCAGGGCCCTAGGCGAGCAGTACTTC. As protein: CASRALGEQYF.

There are a few counts of this clone. CDR3 nucleotides: TGTGCCAGCAGCTTAAGGCTAGCGGGGGGAATAGATACGCAGTATTTT. It codes for CASSLRLAGGIDTQYF. The rearrangement joins TRBV7-9 to TRBJ2-3, with 11 positions matching TRBD2. The V segment lost 2 bases and the J segment 5 bases; nucleotides outside the gene matches: 6. CDR1 and CDR2 (germline): SEHNR, FQNEAQ (reference sequence). The CDR3 loop spans 16 amino acids. Variable domain in full (rest from reference TRBV7-9 and TRBJ2-3): DTGVSQNPRHKITKRGQNVTFRCDPISEHNRLYWYRQTLGQGPEFLTYFQNEAQLEKSRLLSDRFSAERPKGSFSTLEIQRTEQGDSAMYLCASSLRLAGGIDTQYFGPGTRLTVL.

The chain carries TRBV4-3 and TRBJ2-3; 7 positions match TRBD2. Germline V gene data show CDR1 as LGHNA and CDR2 as YSLEER. Unmatched junction bases numbered 5, after V lost 1 base and J lost 1 base. The CDR3 runs to 16 residues. The CDR3 coding sequence is TGCGCCAGCAGCCAAGTACGTGCGGGAGGCACAGATACGCAGTATTTT. As protein: CASSQVRAGGTDTQYF.

This sequence joins TRBV4-3 and TRBJ2-7, with a tentative D call TRBD1 (7 bases). The V gene's germline CDR1 is LGHNA and CDR2 YSLEER. The CDR3 is made up of 17 amino acids. With 0 bases removed from V and 0 bases from J, the gap between germline ends came to 15 bases. The CDR3 here is CASSQDLARGDSYEQYF. In DNA, the CDR3 is TGCGCCAGCAGCCAAGATCTAGCCAGGGGGGACTCCTACGAGCAGTACTTC.

The chain carries TRBV27 and TRBJ1-1; 7 bases map to TRBD1. The V and J ends lost 6 bases and 5 bases, in that order; junction bases with no gene match: 12. In germline, CDR1 is MNHEY, CDR2 SMNVEV (reference sequence). The CDR3 runs 15 residues. CDR3 DNA: TGTGCCAGCAGCCCCCGAGACAGGGCTGCGACTGAAGCTTTCTTT. Its protein product is CASSPRDRAATEAFF.

This clone was counted a few times. The J gene is TRBJ1-1, the V gene TRBV7-2; D remains ambiguous. Germline lookup yields CDR1 SGHTA and CDR2 FQGNSA. The germline V and J ends were trimmed by 5 bases and 0 bases, with 16 bases remaining between them. This CDR3 has 16 residues. Here the CDR3 DNA reads TGTGCCAGCAGCCTAGTGTACTCCGGGGTGAACACTGAAGCTTTCTTT. This translates into CASSLVYSGVNTEAFF. The whole variable domain, filled in from reference TRBV7-2 and TRBJ1-1, reads GAGVSQSPSNKVTEKGKDVELRCDPISGHTALYWYRQSLGQGLEFLIYFQGNSAPDKSGLPSDRFSAERTGGSVSTLTIQRTQQEDSAVYLCASSLVYSGVNTEAFFGQGTRLTVV.